Listed here are 15 T cell receptor beta chains from one sample, sequenced in a study of response to subunit inactivated influenza vaccine. TCRdb independently ran MiXCR on the RT-PCR reads; one entry per CDR3 protein. The sample yields 650,000 to 800,000 distinct CDR3 sequences, roughly 13% seen once. The material sequenced was PBMCs from blood, taken roughly 15 days before vaccination. The receptor set was obtained from a man over 45 who received an inactivated influenza vaccine.

This clonotype showed up just once. The chain's CDR3 is CASSEFPRQYSYNEQFF. CDR3 DNA sequence: TGTGCCAGCAGTGAATTTCCGAGGCAGTACTCCTACAATGAGCAGTTCTTC. The chain joins TRBV25-1 to TRBJ2-1; D unresolved. CDR3 size: 17 residues. CDR1 MGHDK and CDR2 SYGVNS come from the germline V gene. Between the trimmed V and J ends, which lost 1 base and 0 bases, there was a span of 13 bases.

This clonotype occurred a few times. The chain is built from TRBV5-1 and TRBJ1-1; weak D call: TRBD1 (6 bases). CDR1 and CDR2 from the germline V gene are SGHRS and YFSETQ. The CDR3 consists of 15 residues. Between the trimmed V and J ends, which lost 6 bases and 0 bases, there was a span of 15 bases. CDR3 sequence reads: CASTPSGQMNTEAFF. DNA of the CDR3: TGCGCCAGCACCCCGAGCGGACAGATGAACACTGAAGCTTTCTTT.

This clonotype came up a few times. In DNA form, the CDR3 reads TGTGCCAGCAGGGAAGAAAGGGAGCCTCCGGCAGATACGCAGTATTTT. Translated: CASREEREPPADTQYF. This chain uses TRBV12-3 or TRBV12-4 with TRBJ2-3; D is possibly TRBD2 (5 bases). The germline V and J ends were trimmed by 6 bases and 4 bases, with 20 bases remaining between them. CDR3 length equals 16 residues.

The J gene is TRBJ2-2, the V gene TRBV15; D is tentatively TRBD1 or TRBD2 (5 bases each). V lost 9 bases to trimming and J lost 3 bases, with 17 bases between them. Germline CDR1 is LNHNV and CDR2 is YYDKDF (reference sequence). The CDR3 length is 15 residues. CDR3 in DNA: TGTGCCACTTCCAGCGAGGGCAGGGACACCGGGGAGCTGTTTTTT. It translates to CATSSEGRDTGELFF.

The gene calls are TRBV20-1 and TRBJ2-2; D unclear. Deletions cut 5 bases from V and 4 bases from J, with 11 bases between. The CDR3 is 13 residues long. Germline CDR1 reads DFQATT; CDR2 reads SNEGSKA (reference sequence). DNA of the CDR3: TGCAGTGCTCATAGACTCAGCACCGGGGAGCTGTTTTTT. As protein: CSAHRLSTGELFF.

This chain links TRBV2 with TRBJ2-4; maybe TRBD2 (6 bases). The CDR3 consists of 14 residues. With 3 bases removed from V and 7 bases from J, the gap between germline ends came to 13 bases. Germline V CDR1 and CDR2: SNHLY, FYNNEI. The CDR3 sequence is CASSEVGRSNIQYF. The DNA of the CDR3 is TGTGCCAGCAGTGAGGTCGGGAGATCGAACATTCAGTACTTC. The full variable domain, its missing parts supplied by reference TRBV2 and TRBJ2-4, is EPEVTQTPSHQVTQMGQEVILRCVPISNHLYFYWYRQILGQKVEFLVSFYNNEISEKSEIFDDQFSVERPDGSNFTLKIRSTKLEDSAMYFCASSEVGRSNIQYFGAGTRLSVL.

The chain joins TRBV5-1 to TRBJ1-2; maybe TRBD1 (5 bases). V shed 5 bases and J shed 2 bases, with 13 bases lying between them. CDR1 is SGHRS and CDR2 is YFSETQ in the germline V gene. The length of the CDR3 is 14 residues. The CDR3 DNA reads as TGCGCCAGCAGGGGAGGGGCAGGGAACTATGGCTACACCTTC. Protein sequence: CASRGGAGNYGYTF.

This clonotype appeared a few times. The genes are TRBV15 and TRBJ2-1; no firm D call. V was trimmed by 1 base and J by 0 bases, leaving 10 bases between them. The germline V gene encodes CDR1 LNHNV and CDR2 YYDKDF (reference sequence). This CDR3 has 16 amino acids. CDR3 nucleotide sequence: TGTGCCACCAGCAGAGGGTCAGAGATCTCCTACAATGAGCAGTTCTTC. Translating gives CATSRGSEISYNEQFF. Full variable domain (remainder filled in from reference TRBV15 and TRBJ2-1): DAMVIQNPRYQVTQFGKPVTLSCSQTLNHNVMYWYQQKSSQAPKLLFHYYDKDFNNEADTPDNFQSRRPNTSFCFLDIRSPGLGDTAMYLCATSRGSEISYNEQFFGPGTRLTVL.

This clonotype occurred a few times. The chain recombines TRBV28 with TRBJ1-5; possibly TRBD1 for D (6 bases). Trimming pared 7 bases from V and 4 bases from J, leaving 17 bases between. CDR1 and CDR2 from the germline V gene are MDHEN and SYDVKM. The CDR3 contains 15 residues. The CDR3 DNA sequence: TGTGCCAGCACCTCTCCACAGGGATTAAATCAGCCCCAGCATTTT. This encodes CASTSPQGLNQPQHF.

This clonotype was recorded a few times. This chain uses TRBV15 with TRBJ1-6, with D maybe TRBD1 (5 bases). V gave up 5 bases and J gave up 5 bases, with 16 bases separating them. From germline, CDR1 is LNHNV and CDR2 YYDKDF (reference sequence). This CDR3 is built from 16 residues. The CDR3 sequence: CATSASGTQNNSPLHF. In DNA form, the CDR3 reads TGTGCCACCAGCGCTTCCGGGACGCAAAATAATTCACCCCTCCACTTT.

There are a few counts of this clonotype. The gene calls are TRBV28 and TRBJ2-7, with 10 bases lining up with TRBD1. The CDR3 is 13 amino acids. Germline CDR1 and CDR2: MDHEN and SYDVKM. The junction had 5 bases not matched to a gene; V was cut back by 8 bases and J by 4 bases. This CDR3 reads CASFDRGLYEQYF. The CDR3, as DNA: TGTGCCAGCTTTGACAGGGGGCTATACGAGCAGTACTTC.

This clonotype was seen only a few times. V usage is TRBV20-1 and J usage is TRBJ1-2; TRBD1 matches at 9 bases. Per germline, CDR1 DFQATT and CDR2 SNEGSKA (reference sequence). The length of the CDR3 is 16 residues. J was trimmed by 2 bases and V by 8 bases; bases with no gene match: 15. CDR3 in amino acids: CSTAPSWDRVNYGYTF. CDR3 nucleotide sequence: TGCAGTACAGCCCCAAGTTGGGACAGGGTCAACTATGGCTACACCTTC.

A few counts support this clonotype. The chain links TRBV28 to TRBJ1-3; perhaps TRBD1 as D (5 bases). CDR1 MDHEN and CDR2 SYDVKM come from the germline V gene. V dropped 5 bases and J dropped 0 bases, with 14 bases sitting between them. CDR3 length equals 16 residues. DNA of the CDR3: TGTGCCAGCAGTCCGGGGCCAGATTACTCTGGAAACACCATATATTTT. Its protein is CASSPGPDYSGNTIYF.

Ten or more counts support this clonotype. The V call is TRBV28, the J call TRBJ2-1; D remains unclear. V lost 8 bases, J lost 0 bases, and 8 bases lay in between. Germline-derived CDR1 and CDR2 are MDHEN and SYDVKM. This CDR3 region has 13 residues. The CDR3 loop reads CASREDSYNEQFF. The CDR3 bases are TGTGCCAGCCGCGAGGACTCCTACAATGAGCAGTTCTTC.

The chain has TRBV27 and TRBJ2-5, with 10 nucleotides matching TRBD2. With V trimmed by 6 bases and J by 3 bases, 4 bases remained unmatched. Per germline, CDR1 MNHEY and CDR2 SMNVEV (reference sequence). The CDR3 length is 14 residues. CDR3 amino acids: CASRRLAGEETQYF. The CDR3 DNA is TGTGCCAGCAGAAGACTAGCGGGTGAAGAGACCCAGTACTTC.